Following are 19 T cell receptor beta chains from one sample sequenced in a study of T-cell reconstitution after alpha-beta-depleted transplantation in children (dated by TCRdb to 2016 to 2017). Library preparation used PCR. Data came from an Illumina HiSeq 2500. Molecular barcoding was employed in the preparation of TCR libraries, with unique molecular identifiers being used to normalize TCRbeta repertoire quantification. The raw public reads went through TCRdb reprocessing: fastp at Q25, MiXCR clone calling, in-frame beta chains kept. Entries that share a CDR3 protein sequence are merged under the most common genes and DNA. Present in this sample are over 400,000 distinct CDR3 sequences, under 15% of which were seen just once. About 5.6% of the sample comes from the top ten. The material was PBMCs from the stem cell graft donor, obtained from the stem cell graft. The source is a human donor who donated a stem cell graft to a child with combined immunodeficiency.

The CDR3 DNA follows: TGCGCCAGCAGCCAAGATCCTAGGAGCACAGATACGCAGTATTTT. Translated, it gives CASSQDPRSTDTQYF. This chain links TRBV4-3 with TRBJ2-3; D uncertain. Germline values: CDR1 LGHNA, CDR2 YSLEER. Trimming shortened V by 0 bases and J by 0 bases, and 7 bases separated the two germline ends. The CDR3 length is 15 residues.

This clonotype was observed a handful of times. The chain uses TRBV9 and TRBJ2-1, with TRBD2 matching over 12 bases. V was pared by 3 bases and J by 6 bases, with 4 bases of the junction left unmatched. This CDR3 spans 15 amino acids. Germline V gene lookup returns CDR1 SGDLS and CDR2 YYNGEE. The CDR3 DNA reads as TGTGCCAGCAGCGCTAGCGGGAGGGCCGGCAATGAGCAGTTCTTC. It yields the protein CASSASGRAGNEQFF.

This sequence joins TRBV10-3 and TRBJ1-1; D is undetermined. CDR1 is ENHRY and CDR2 is SYGVKD in the germline V gene. V lost 3 bases and J lost 3, with 5 bases in between. The CDR3 sequence is 12 residues long. Here the CDR3 reads CAISERDTEAFF. DNA for the CDR3: TGTGCCATCAGTGAAAGGGACACTGAAGCTTTCTTT.

The rearrangement joins TRBV2 to TRBJ2-7; D not certain. V was trimmed by 2 bases and J by 2 bases, leaving 10 bases between them. The CDR3 totals 14 residues. The germline V gene encodes CDR1 SNHLY and CDR2 FYNNEI. CDR3 nucleotides: TGTGCCAGCAGTGAAAATAACGGAGCCTACGAGCAGTACTTC. Translated, it gives CASSENNGAYEQYF.

The V call is TRBV6-1, the J call TRBJ1-2; 7 bases map to TRBD1. In germline, CDR1 is MNHNS, CDR2 SASEGT. The CDR3 runs to 14 residues. J was trimmed by 8 bases and V by 5 bases; bases with no gene match: 11. The DNA of the CDR3 is TGTGCCAGCAGTCGGACAGGATACCTTGAGGGCTACACCTTC. Amino acid sequence: CASSRTGYLEGYTF.

In this sample, this clonotype turned up many times. This chain links TRBV12-3 or TRBV12-4 with TRBJ2-7; D ambiguous. CDR3 length equals 14 residues. The ends were cut back, 6 bases at V and 0 bases at J, with 12 bases in the middle. The CDR3 DNA follows: TGTGCCAGCAGCAGTCCCCGTCACTCCTACGAGCAGTACTTC. Encoded protein: CASSSPRHSYEQYF.

This clonotype showed up just a few times. The rearrangement joins TRBV28 to TRBJ2-2, with D uncertain. This CDR3 region has 14 residues. Germline V CDR1 and CDR2: MDHEN, SYDVKM. The V end lost 5 bases, the J end lost 6 bases, and 13 bases lay between the germline ends. The CDR3 DNA is TGTGCCAGCAGTGGCCTCGCCTTGGCCGGGGAGCTGTTTTTT. Encoded protein: CASSGLALAGELFF.

This clonotype has ten or more counts. The V gene is TRBV6-5, the J gene TRBJ1-1; 7 positions agree with TRBD1. CDR1 MNHEY and CDR2 SVGAGI come from the germline V gene. V was pared by 5 bases and J by 9 bases, with 9 bases of the junction left unmatched. The CDR3 covers 13 residues. Here the CDR3 reads CASSRPWDSKAFF. The CDR3 DNA sequence: TGTGCCAGCAGTAGGCCATGGGACAGTAAAGCTTTCTTT.

The chain uses TRBV27 and TRBJ2-7; perhaps TRBD2 as D (6 bases). From germline, CDR1 is MNHEY and CDR2 SMNVEV (reference sequence). The CDR3 contains 17 residues. V dropped 0 bases and J dropped 0 bases, with 15 bases sitting between them. DNA of the CDR3: TGTGCCAGCAGTTTATCGGAGGGCAAGGCTAGCTCCTACGAGCAGTACTTC. This sequence encodes CASSLSEGKASSYEQYF.

By its share, this clonotype is medium-sized. The rearrangement joins TRBV3-1 to TRBJ2-2; D remains ambiguous. V lost 2 bases, J lost 1 base, and 17 bases lay in between. Germline CDR1 is LGHDT and CDR2 is YNNKEL (reference sequence). The CDR3 sequence is 18 residues long. The CDR3 reads CASSQSRTAVWNTGELFF. The DNA for the CDR3 is TGTGCCAGCAGCCAATCCCGTACGGCGGTATGGAACACCGGGGAGCTGTTTTTT.

The gene calls are TRBV15 and TRBJ2-1; possibly TRBD1 for D (6 bases). V lost 1 base, J lost 0 bases, and 7 bases lay in between. The CDR3 spans 15 residues. CDR1 and CDR2 from the germline V gene are LNHNV and YYDKDF (reference sequence). CDR3 coding DNA: TGTGCCACCAGCAGAGGGGACACCTCCTACAATGAGCAGTTCTTC. Amino acid sequence: CATSRGDTSYNEQFF.

The sample holds a few counts of this clonotype. This chain uses TRBV20-1 with TRBJ1-1; 8 nucleotides match TRBD1. The CDR3 consists of 12 residues. V shed 5 bases and J 4 bases; nucleotides not matched to a gene: 3. Germline assignment: CDR1 DFQATT and CDR2 SNEGSKA (reference sequence). This CDR3 reads CSADRGFTEAFF. CDR3 coding DNA: TGCAGTGCTGACAGGGGATTCACTGAAGCTTTCTTT.

The J gene is TRBJ2-6, the V gene TRBV4-1, with TRBD2 as a possible D gene (6 bases). The CDR3 extends over 15 amino acids. V was pared by 2 bases and J by 2 bases, with 7 bases between. Per the germline V gene, CDR1 is MGHRA and CDR2 is YSYEKL. This CDR3 reads CASSQREAGANVLTF. The DNA for the CDR3 is TGCGCCAGCAGCCAAAGGGAGGCTGGGGCCAACGTCCTGACTTTC.

The V gene is TRBV7-9, the J gene TRBJ2-5; no definite D call. Trimming removed 9 bases at V and 1 base at J, with 12 bases between. Germline V CDR1 and CDR2: SEHNR, FQNEAQ (reference sequence). The CDR3 has 13 amino acids. The CDR3 loop reads CAREPPGQETQYF. The CDR3 DNA reads as TGTGCCAGGGAACCTCCGGGCCAAGAGACCCAGTACTTC.

This clonotype was picked up a small number of times. J is TRBJ1-2 and V is TRBV5-6; D is possibly TRBD1 (6 bases). Between the trimmed V and J ends, which lost 7 bases and 4 bases, there was a span of 14 bases. Per germline, CDR1 SGHDT and CDR2 YYEEEE. The CDR3 is made up of 13 amino acids. In DNA, the CDR3 is TGTGCCAGCCACGGGGGCGCGGGCTATGGCTACACCTTC. Its translation is CASHGGAGYGYTF.

The sample holds a few counts of this clonotype. The gene calls are TRBV15 and TRBJ2-3; possible D gene TRBD1, 5 bases. Germline V gene lookup returns CDR1 LNHNV and CDR2 YYDKDF (reference sequence). CDR3 length equals 16 residues. Trimming cost V 5 bases and J 3 bases, with 18 bases left between them. The CDR3 loop is CATSLPSGPGTDTQYF. The DNA of the CDR3 is TGTGCCACCAGCCTCCCCTCAGGGCCCGGGACAGATACGCAGTATTTT.

The chain has TRBV10-3 and TRBJ1-6; TRBD1 agrees at 9 bases. J lost 6 bases, V lost 6 bases, and 3 bases had no gene match. The CDR3 length is 14 residues. From germline, CDR1 is ENHRY and CDR2 SYGVKD. CDR3 in DNA: TGTGCCATCAGACAGACAGGGGGTAATTCACCCCTCCACTTT. This gives the protein CAIRQTGGNSPLHF.

The rearrangement joins TRBV6-5 to TRBJ2-7; tentatively, D is TRBD2 (5 bases). The CDR3 is made up of 15 amino acids. V was pared by 0 bases and J by 5 bases, with 14 bases between. CDR1 and CDR2 (germline): MNHEY, SVGAGI. The CDR3 region is CASSYSVEGYHEQYF. The CDR3 nucleotides are TGTGCCAGCAGTTACTCGGTCGAGGGTTACCACGAGCAGTACTTC.

DNA of the CDR3: TGTGCCAGCAGTTCGAGCGACTCAGATACGCAGTATTTT. Its translation is CASSSSDSDTQYF. The chain combines TRBV6-5 with TRBJ2-3; no firm D call. Trimming left V 4 bases short and J 4 bases short, with 9 bases between. CDR3 length equals 13 residues. The germline V gene has CDR1 MNHEY and CDR2 SVGAGI.